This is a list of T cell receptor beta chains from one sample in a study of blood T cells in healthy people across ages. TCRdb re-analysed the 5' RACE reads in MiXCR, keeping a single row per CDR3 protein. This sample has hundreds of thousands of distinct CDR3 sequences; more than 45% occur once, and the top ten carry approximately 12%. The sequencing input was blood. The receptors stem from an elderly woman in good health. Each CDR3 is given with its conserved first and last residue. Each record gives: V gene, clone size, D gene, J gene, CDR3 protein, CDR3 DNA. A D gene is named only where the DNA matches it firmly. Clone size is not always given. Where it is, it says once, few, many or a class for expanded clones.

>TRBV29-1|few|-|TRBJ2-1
CSVEGLYNEQFF
TGCAGCGTTGAGGGACTTTACAATGAGCAGTTCTTC
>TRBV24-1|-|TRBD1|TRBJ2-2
CATSDLGGQGRNTGELSF
TGTGCCACCAGTGATTTGGGGGGACAGGGAAGGAACACCGGGGAGCTGTCTTTT
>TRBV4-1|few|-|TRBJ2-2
CASRTRTDNTGELFF
TGCGCCAGCAGAACCCGGACCGATAACACCGGGGAGCTGTTTTTT
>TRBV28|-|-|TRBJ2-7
CASKMTTNYEQYF
TGTGCCAGCAAGATGACCACGAACTACGAGCAGTACTTC
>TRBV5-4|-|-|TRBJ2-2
CASSPAEPSELFF
TGTGCCAGCAGCCCCGCGGAACCCTCGGAGCTGTTTTTT
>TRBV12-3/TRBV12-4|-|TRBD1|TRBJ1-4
CASSFRGTDEKLFF
TGTGCCAGCAGTTTTAGGGGGACAGATGAAAAACTGTTTTTT
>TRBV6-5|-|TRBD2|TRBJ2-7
CASSPGTSGSYEQCF
TGTGCCAGCAGCCCCGGGACTAGCGGCTCCTACGAGCAGTGCTTC
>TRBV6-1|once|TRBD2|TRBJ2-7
CASSERLAVANEQYF
TGTGCCAGCAGTGAGAGACTAGCGGTTGCGAATGAGCAGTACTTC
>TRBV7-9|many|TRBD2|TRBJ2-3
CASSLGLADVTDTQYF
TGTGCCAGCAGCCTCGGACTAGCGGACGTCACAGATACGCAGTATTTT
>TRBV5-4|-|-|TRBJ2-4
CASSYGLAKNIQYF
TGTGCCAGCAGCTACGGATTAGCCAAAAACATTCAGTACTTC
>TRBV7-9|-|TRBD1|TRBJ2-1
CASSLDWTGNYNEQFF
TGTGCCAGCAGCTTAGACTGGACAGGGAACTACAATGAGCAGTTCTTC
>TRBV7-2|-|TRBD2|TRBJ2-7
CASRSPSGYEQYF
TGTGCCAGCAGGTCCCCTAGCGGCTACGAGCAGTACTTC
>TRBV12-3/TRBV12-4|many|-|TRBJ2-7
CASTLTGMDYEQYF
TGTGCCAGCACCTTAACAGGGATGGACTACGAGCAGTACTTC
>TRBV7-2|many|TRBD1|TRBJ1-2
CASSFTGQSNGYTF
TGTGCCAGCAGCTTCACGGGACAGTCGAATGGCTACACCTTC
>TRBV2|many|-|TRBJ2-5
CASSVGIGSSRPQYF
TGTGCCAGCAGTGTAGGGATTGGCTCCAGCCGGCCCCAGTACTTC
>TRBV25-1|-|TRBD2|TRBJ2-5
CASSEYGGRGGQETQYF
TGTGCCAGCAGTGAATACGGTGGGAGGGGAGGGCAAGAGACCCAGTACTTC
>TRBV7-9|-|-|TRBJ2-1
CASSHRSDEQFF
TGTGCCAGCAGCCACAGGTCCGATGAGCAGTTCTTC
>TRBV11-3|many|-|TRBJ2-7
CASGPYEQYF
TGTGCCAGCGGTCCCTACGAGCAGTACTTC
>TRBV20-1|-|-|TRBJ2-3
CSARRRGASTDTQYF
TGCAGTGCTAGACGCCGCGGGGCTAGCACAGATACGCAGTATTTT
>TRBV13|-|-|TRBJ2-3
CASSLTYPPDTQYF
TGTGCCAGCAGCTTAACCTACCCCCCGGATACGCAGTATTTT
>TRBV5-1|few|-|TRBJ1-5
CASSLNVGEGQPQHF
TGCGCCAGCAGCTTGAACGTAGGGGAGGGTCAGCCCCAGCATTTT
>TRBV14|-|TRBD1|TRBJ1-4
CASSQHPQGALNEKLFF
TGTGCCAGCAGCCAACATCCACAGGGGGCGTTGAATGAAAAACTGTTTTTT
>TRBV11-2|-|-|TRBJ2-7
CASSLVQGEQYF
TGTGCCAGCAGCTTAGTCCAGGGCGAGCAGTACTTC
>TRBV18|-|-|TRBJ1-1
CASSPGDITEAFF
TGTGCCAGCTCACCCGGGGACATCACTGAAGCTTTCTTT
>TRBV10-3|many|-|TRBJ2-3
CASQGSDTQYF
TGTGCCAGCCAAGGATCAGATACGCAGTATTTT
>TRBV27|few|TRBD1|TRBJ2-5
CASSSTRGRETQYF
TGTGCCAGCAGTTCGACCAGGGGGAGAGAGACCCAGTACTTC
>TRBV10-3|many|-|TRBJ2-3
CATTQGGFGTDTQYF
TGTGCCACCACCCAGGGCGGATTTGGGACAGATACGCAGTATTTT
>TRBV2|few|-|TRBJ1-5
CASSVKGGNQPQHF
TGTGCCAGCAGTGTAAAGGGGGGCAATCAGCCCCAGCATTTT
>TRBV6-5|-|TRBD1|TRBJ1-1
CASSLYRGSMEAFF
TGTGCCAGCAGTCTATACAGGGGGTCTATGGAAGCTTTCTTT
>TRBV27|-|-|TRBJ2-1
CASSLESTYNEQFF
TGTGCCAGCAGTTTAGAAAGTACGTACAATGAGCAGTTCTTC
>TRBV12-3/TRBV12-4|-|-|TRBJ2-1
CASRPGVNEQFF
TGTGCCAGCAGACCAGGGGTGAATGAGCAGTTCTTC
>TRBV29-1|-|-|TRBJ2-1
CSVGRNEQFF
TGCAGCGTGGGAAGGAATGAGCAGTTCTTC
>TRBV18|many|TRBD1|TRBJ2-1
CASSPSPGQGQVIRYNEQFF
TGTGCCAGCTCACCCAGCCCGGGACAGGGCCAAGTGATACGGTACAATGAGCAGTTCTTC
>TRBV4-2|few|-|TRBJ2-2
CASSHSGSLGELFF
TGTGCCAGCAGCCACTCGGGAAGTCTCGGGGAGCTGTTTTTT
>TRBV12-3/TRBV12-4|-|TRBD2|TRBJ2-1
CASSLALNAGVSQFF
TGTGCCAGCAGTTTAGCCCTAAACGCGGGGGTCTCGCAGTTCTTC
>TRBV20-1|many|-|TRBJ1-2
CSARKSGSNYGYTF
TGCAGTGCTAGGAAGTCGGGGTCTAACTATGGCTACACCTTC
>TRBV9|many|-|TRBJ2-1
CASSVRGGASYNEQFF
TGTGCCAGCAGCGTAAGGGGGGGGGCTTCCTACAATGAGCAGTTCTTC
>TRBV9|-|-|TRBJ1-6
CASSVDPNNSPLHF
TGTGCCAGCAGCGTAGATCCTAATAATTCACCCCTCCACTTT
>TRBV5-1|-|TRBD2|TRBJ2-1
CASSLDLAGVYNEQFF
TGCGCCAGCAGCTTGGATCTAGCGGGAGTGTACAATGAGCAGTTCTTC
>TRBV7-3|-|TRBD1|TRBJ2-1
CASTPNPGQGNEQFF
TGTGCCAGCACCCCTAACCCGGGACAGGGGAATGAGCAGTTCTTC
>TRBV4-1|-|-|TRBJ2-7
CASSQPENYEQYF
TGCGCCAGCAGCCAACCCGAGAACTACGAGCAGTACTTC
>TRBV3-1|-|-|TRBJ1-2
CASSRRAFPDYTF
TGTGCCAGCAGCCGCAGGGCATTTCCTGACTACACCTTC
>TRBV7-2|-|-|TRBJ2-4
CASSFRVGNIQYF
TGTGCCAGCAGCTTCCGTGTGGGTAACATTCAGTACTTC
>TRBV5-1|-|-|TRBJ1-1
CASSVGGPLTEAFF
TGCGCCAGCAGCGTGGGGGGGCCTCTCACTGAAGCTTTCTTT
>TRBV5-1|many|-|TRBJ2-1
CASSLGKGFGWNEQFF
TGCGCCAGCAGCTTGGGAAAGGGCTTTGGGTGGAATGAGCAGTTCTTC
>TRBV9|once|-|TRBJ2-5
CASSLAHQEETQYF
TGTGCCAGCAGCCTAGCACACCAGGAAGAGACCCAGTACTTC
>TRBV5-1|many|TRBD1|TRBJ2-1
CASSLDPGGRNEQFF
TGCGCCAGCAGCCTGGACCCAGGGGGCAGGAATGAGCAGTTCTTC